This TCR beta chain was observed in a study of CDR3 diversity in severe acne. TCRdb passed the PCR reads through MiXCR, listing each CDR3 protein once. The sample lists roughly 100,000 distinct CDR3 sequences, 45% to 60% occurring once. Sequenced sample: blood. The TCR sequence derives from a male donor with acne.

CDR3 region: CASSHGNEKLFF. In nucleotides, the CDR3 is TGTGCCAGCAGTCATGGGAATGAAAAACTGTTTTTT. The genes are TRBV25-1 and TRBJ1-4; D remains ambiguous. CDR1 is MGHDK, CDR2 SYGVNS, per germline. The CDR3 spans 12 residues. Trimming stripped 5 bases from V and 5 bases from J, with 6 bases between.